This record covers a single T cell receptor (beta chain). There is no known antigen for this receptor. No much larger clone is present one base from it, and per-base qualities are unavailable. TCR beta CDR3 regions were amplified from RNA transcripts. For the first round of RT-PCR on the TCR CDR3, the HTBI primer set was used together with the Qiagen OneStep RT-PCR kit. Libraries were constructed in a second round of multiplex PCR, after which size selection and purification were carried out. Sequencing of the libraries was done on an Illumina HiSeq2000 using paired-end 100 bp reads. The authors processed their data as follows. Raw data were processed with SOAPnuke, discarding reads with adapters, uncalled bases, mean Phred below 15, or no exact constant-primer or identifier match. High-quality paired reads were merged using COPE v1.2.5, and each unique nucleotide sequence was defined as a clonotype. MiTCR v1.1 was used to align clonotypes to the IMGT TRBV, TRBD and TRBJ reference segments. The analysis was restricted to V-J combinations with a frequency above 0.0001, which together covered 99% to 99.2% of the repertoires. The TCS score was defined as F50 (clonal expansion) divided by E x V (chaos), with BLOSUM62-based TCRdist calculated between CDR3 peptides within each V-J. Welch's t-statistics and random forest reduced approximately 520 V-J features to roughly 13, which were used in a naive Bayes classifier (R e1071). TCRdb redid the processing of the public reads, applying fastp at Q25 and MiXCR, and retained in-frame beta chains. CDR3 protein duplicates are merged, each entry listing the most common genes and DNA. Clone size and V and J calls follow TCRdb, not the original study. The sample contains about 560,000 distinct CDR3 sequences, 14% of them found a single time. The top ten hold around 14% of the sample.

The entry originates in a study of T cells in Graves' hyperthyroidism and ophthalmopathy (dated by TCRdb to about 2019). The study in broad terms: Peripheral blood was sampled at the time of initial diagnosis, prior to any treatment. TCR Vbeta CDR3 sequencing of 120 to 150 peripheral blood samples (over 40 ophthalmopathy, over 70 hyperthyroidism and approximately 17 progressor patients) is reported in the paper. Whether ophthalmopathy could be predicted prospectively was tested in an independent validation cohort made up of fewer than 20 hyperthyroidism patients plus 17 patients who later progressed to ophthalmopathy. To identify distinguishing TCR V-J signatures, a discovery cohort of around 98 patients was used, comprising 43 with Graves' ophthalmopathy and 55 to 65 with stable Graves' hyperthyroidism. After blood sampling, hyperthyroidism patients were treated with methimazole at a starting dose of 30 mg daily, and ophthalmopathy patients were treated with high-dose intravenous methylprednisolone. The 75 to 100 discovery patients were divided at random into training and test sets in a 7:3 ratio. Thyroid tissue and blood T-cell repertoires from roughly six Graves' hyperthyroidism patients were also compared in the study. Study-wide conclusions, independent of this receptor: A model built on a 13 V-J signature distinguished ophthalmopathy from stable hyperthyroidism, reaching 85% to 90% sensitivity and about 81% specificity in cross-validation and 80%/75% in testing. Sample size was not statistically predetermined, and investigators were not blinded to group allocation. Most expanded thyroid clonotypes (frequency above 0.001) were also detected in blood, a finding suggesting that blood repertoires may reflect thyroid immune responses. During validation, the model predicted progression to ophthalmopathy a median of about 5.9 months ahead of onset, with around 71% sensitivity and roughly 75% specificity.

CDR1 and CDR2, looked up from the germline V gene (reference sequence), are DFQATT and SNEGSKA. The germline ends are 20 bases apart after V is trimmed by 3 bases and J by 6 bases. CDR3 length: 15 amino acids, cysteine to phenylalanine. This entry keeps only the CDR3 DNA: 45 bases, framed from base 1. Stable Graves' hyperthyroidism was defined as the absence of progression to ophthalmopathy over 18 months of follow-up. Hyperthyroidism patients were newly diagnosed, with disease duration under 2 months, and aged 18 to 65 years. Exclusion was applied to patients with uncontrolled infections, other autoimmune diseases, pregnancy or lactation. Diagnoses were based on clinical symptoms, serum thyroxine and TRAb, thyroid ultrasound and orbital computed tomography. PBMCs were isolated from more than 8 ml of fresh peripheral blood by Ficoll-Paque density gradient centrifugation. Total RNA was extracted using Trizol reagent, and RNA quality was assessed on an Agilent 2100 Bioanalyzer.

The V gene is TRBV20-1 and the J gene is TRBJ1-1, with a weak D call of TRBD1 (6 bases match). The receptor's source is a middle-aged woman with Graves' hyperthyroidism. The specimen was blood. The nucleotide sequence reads TGCAGTGCTAGTTCGGGACACCCTAAGGGCGCTGAAGCTTTCTTT. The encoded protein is CSASSGHPKGAEAFF.